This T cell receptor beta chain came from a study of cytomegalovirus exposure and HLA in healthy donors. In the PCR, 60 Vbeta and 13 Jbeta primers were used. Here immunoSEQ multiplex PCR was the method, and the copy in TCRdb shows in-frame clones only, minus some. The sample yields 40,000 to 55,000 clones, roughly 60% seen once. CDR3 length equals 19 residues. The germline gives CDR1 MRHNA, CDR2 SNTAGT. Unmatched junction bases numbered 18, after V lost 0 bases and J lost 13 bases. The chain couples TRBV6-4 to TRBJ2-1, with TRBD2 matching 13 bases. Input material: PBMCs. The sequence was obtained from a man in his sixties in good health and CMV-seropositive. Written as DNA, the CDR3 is TGTGCCAGCAGTGACTCGATCCCGACTAGCGGGAGGTCGATAAAACGACAGTTCTTC. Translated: CASSDSIPTSGRSIKRQFF.